This TCR beta chain was identified during a study of blood T cell repertoires in COVID-19. Study summary: Donors in the United States, Italy and Spain gave samples during acute or convalescent COVID-19.

Profiled with immunoSEQ multiplex PCR; TCRdb holds only in-frame clones, not every one. The table records tens of thousands of clones, about 86% of them present only once. The CDR3 is made up of 12 amino acids. The ends were cut back, 6 bases at V and 2 bases at J, with 7 bases in the middle. Germline lookup yields CDR1 SNHLY and CDR2 FYNNEI. The chain couples TRBV2 to TRBJ1-2, with D possibly matching TRBD1 (5 bases). The specimen sequenced was peripheral blood. This TCR was sampled from a man in his fifties with active COVID-19. This CDR3 reads CASSRQNYGYTF. CDR3 nucleotide sequence: TGTGCCAGCAGCCGACAGAACTATGGCTACACCTTC. The entire variable domain, with the rest obtained from reference TRBV2 and TRBJ1-2, is as follows: EPEVTQTPSHQVTQMGQEVILRCVPISNHLYFYWYRQILGQKVEFLVSFYNNEISEKSEIFDDQFSVERPDGSNFTLKIRSTKLEDSAMYFCASSRQNYGYTFGSGTRLTVV.